The 32 T cell receptor beta chains given below trace back to one sample, sequenced in a study of CD8 T cells in Susac syndrome. RNA, at about 0.45 to 1 ug, was reverse transcribed with random hexamers. TCRdb processed the immunoSEQ multiplex PCR reads anew with MiXCR; each CDR3 protein has one entry. The profile covers a few hundred thousand distinct CDR3 sequences, with approximately 89% appearing a single time and about 0.1% taken by the ten largest. Sequenced input: CD8+ T cells from PBMCs. The receptor source for this set is a human donor with multiple sclerosis.

This chain links TRBV10-3 with TRBJ1-2; no definite D call. Germline V gene sequence: CDR1 ENHRY, CDR2 SYGVKD. The CDR3 has 10 residues. Trimming cost V 10 bases and J 8 bases, with 11 bases left between them. CDR3 DNA sequence: TGTGCCACCGGGTCTGACGGCTACACCTTC. Protein product: CATGSDGYTF.

The genes are TRBV6-6 and TRBJ2-1; a weak D match, TRBD1 (6 bases). This CDR3 has 15 residues. Germline V gene lookup returns CDR1 MNHNY and CDR2 SVGAGI (reference sequence). Trimming pared 6 bases from V and 1 base from J, leaving 13 bases between. The CDR3 sequence: CASSSTQGSYNEQFF. Here the CDR3 DNA reads TGTGCCAGCAGCTCTACACAGGGATCCTACAATGAGCAGTTCTTC.

DNA of the CDR3: TGTGCCAGCAGCTTAGGGCGTGGAGAGCCCCAGCATTTT. It specifies CASSLGRGEPQHF. The chain has TRBV7-9 and TRBJ1-5; D unresolved. Germline V gene lookup returns CDR1 SEHNR and CDR2 FQNEAQ (reference sequence). Trimming removed 1 base from V and 8 bases from J, with 9 bases in between. This CDR3 has 13 amino acids.

About this clonotype itself: Sequence at one end of the junction differs from germline and may be a read error. The chain recombines TRBV7-9 with TRBJ1-2, with 7 bases matching TRBD1. The CDR3 spans 14 residues. Germline CDR1 and CDR2: SEHNR and FQNEAQ (reference sequence). The CDR3 DNA is TGTGCCAGCGGCTTAGCCGACAGGGCGCATGGCTACACCTTC. Translating it yields CASGLADRAHGYTF.

This chain connects TRBV11-1 to TRBJ1-1; D is unclear. The V gene lost 2 bases and the J gene lost 5 bases, with 12 bases spanning the gap. The CDR3 length is 14 residues. Germline V CDR1 and CDR2: SGHAT, FQDESV (reference sequence). The CDR3 reads CASSLLASRTEAFF. DNA for the CDR3: TGTGCCAGCAGCTTACTGGCCTCTCGGACTGAAGCTTTCTTT.

The chain employs TRBV27 and TRBJ2-1; 12 nucleotides align to TRBD2. Germline CDR1 MNHEY, CDR2 SMNVEV (reference sequence). V shed 5 bases and J 3 bases; nucleotides not matched to a gene: 11. The CDR3 extends over 18 amino acids. The CDR3: CASSTGTSGPRGYNEQFF. CDR3 DNA sequence: TGTGCCAGCAGTACCGGGACTAGCGGGCCGAGGGGCTACAATGAGCAGTTCTTC.

The rearrangement uses TRBV6-1 and TRBJ1-2, with 8 positions matching TRBD1. After removal of 1 base from V and 2 bases from J, the junction contained 0 bases not matched to a gene. Germline V CDR1 and CDR2: MNHNS, SASEGT. This CDR3 has 14 residues. The CDR3 nucleotides are TGTGCCAGCAGTGAAGGGGACAGGAACTATGGCTACACCTTC. It yields the protein CASSEGDRNYGYTF.

V usage is TRBV27 and J usage is TRBJ1-5; D gene uncertain. Germline loops: CDR1 MNHEY, CDR2 SMNVEV (reference sequence). The CDR3 runs to 16 residues. Trimming cost V 0 bases and J 0 bases, with 9 bases left between them. In DNA, the CDR3 is TGTGCCAGCAGTTTATCTGGGTCGGCTAGCAATCAGCCCCAGCATTTT. Its translation is CASSLSGSASNQPQHF.

The chain employs TRBV7-9 and TRBJ2-7, with 7 bases lining up with TRBD1. V lost 3 bases to trimming and J lost 0 bases; unmatched junction nucleotides: 5. The CDR3 has 15 amino acids. Per the germline V gene, CDR1 is SEHNR and CDR2 is FQNEAQ (reference sequence). The CDR3 reads CASSFSTGSSYEQYF. The CDR3 DNA is TGTGCCAGCAGCTTTTCGACAGGGAGCTCCTACGAGCAGTACTTC.

This chain links TRBV12-3 or TRBV12-4 with TRBJ2-1; the D gene is possibly TRBD1 (6 bases). V was clipped by 3 bases and J by 4 bases, with 10 bases between them. The CDR3 is 14 residues long. The CDR3 sequence: CASSLGDMYNEQFF. CDR3 nucleotides: TGTGCCAGCAGTTTGGGGGACATGTACAATGAGCAGTTCTTC.

The CDR3 region is CASSQDYTGGSGYTF. The CDR3 DNA follows: TGCGCCAGCAGCCAAGACTATACAGGGGGCTCTGGCTACACCTTC. V and J are TRBV4-1 and TRBJ1-2; 9 bases agree with TRBD1. CDR1 and CDR2 (germline): MGHRA, YSYEKL. V shed 0 bases, J shed 7 bases, and the junction held 6 bases outside the gene matches. This CDR3 region has 15 residues.

The chain combines TRBV6-5 with TRBJ1-1; D is uncertain. The germline V gene has CDR1 MNHEY and CDR2 SVGAGI. The V end was cut by 4 bases, the J end by 10 bases, with 16 bases between. The CDR3 is 13 residues long. CDR3 in amino acids: CASSSGGLLVAFF. As DNA, the CDR3 is TGTGCCAGCAGTTCAGGAGGTCTCTTGGTAGCTTTCTTT.

This chain joins TRBV19 and TRBJ2-1, with 13 nucleotides matching TRBD2. Trimming cost V 5 bases and J 0 bases; bases outside gene matches: 7. There are 18 residues in the CDR3. Germline CDR1 is LNHDA and CDR2 is SQIVND (reference sequence). The CDR3 region is CASSFLLAGGSSYNEQFF. CDR3 in DNA: TGTGCCAGTAGTTTCTTACTAGCGGGGGGGAGCTCCTACAATGAGCAGTTCTTC.

This chain joins TRBV2 and TRBJ2-7, with 11 bases fitting TRBD2. Per the germline V gene, CDR1 is SNHLY and CDR2 is FYNNEI. The J segment lost 1 base and the V segment lost 6 bases, leaving 2 bases of the junction unmatched. The CDR3 is 14 amino acids. The CDR3 DNA is TGTGCCAGCAGAACTAGCGGGGGATCCTACGAGCAGTACTTC. Translated, it gives CASRTSGGSYEQYF. Variable domain in full (rest from reference TRBV2 and TRBJ2-7): EPEVTQTPSHQVTQMGQEVILRCVPISNHLYFYWYRQILGQKVEFLVSFYNNEISEKSEIFDDQFSVERPDGSNFTLKIRSTKLEDSAMYFCASRTSGGSYEQYFGPGTRLTVT.

This sequence joins TRBV19 and TRBJ1-5; unclear D gene. Germline assignment: CDR1 LNHDA and CDR2 SQIVND (reference sequence). The CDR3 loop spans 15 amino acids. Trimming pared 2 bases from V and 0 bases from J, leaving 8 bases between. The chain's CDR3 is CASSIYGNSNQPQHF. CDR3 DNA: TGTGCCAGTAGTATATATGGGAATAGCAATCAGCCCCAGCATTTT.

CDR3 nucleotide sequence: TGTGCCAGCAACTACTTGGTGCAGTCCTCCTACGAGCAGTACTTC. This sequence encodes CASNYLVQSSYEQYF. The rearrangement uses TRBV6-1 and TRBJ2-7; no clear D. Per germline, CDR1 MNHNS and CDR2 SASEGT. The CDR3 has 15 amino acids. Trimming took off 7 bases at V and 0 bases at J, with 16 bases between the two ends.

The chain uses TRBV2 and TRBJ1-2; no firm D call. CDR1 and CDR2 (germline): SNHLY, FYNNEI. The CDR3 loop spans 14 amino acids. The V end lost 0 bases, the J end lost 5 bases, and 10 bases lay between the germline ends. The CDR3 region has the DNA TGTGCCAGCAGTGAAGCAGAAGCGGGATATGGCTACACCTTC. Amino acid sequence: CASSEAEAGYGYTF.

The rearrangement joins TRBV7-9 to TRBJ1-5; no clear D. Per germline, CDR1 SEHNR and CDR2 FQNEAQ (reference sequence). The CDR3 loop spans 16 amino acids. Trimming took off 1 base at V and 0 bases at J, with 10 bases between the two ends. CDR3 nucleotide sequence: TGTGCCAGCAGCTTAGGTTCGGTAGATAGCAATCAGCCCCAGCATTTT. Translating gives CASSLGSVDSNQPQHF. Complete variable domain (other parts from reference TRBV7-9 and TRBJ1-5): DTGVSQNPRHKITKRGQNVTFRCDPISEHNRLYWYRQTLGQGPEFLTYFQNEAQLEKSRLLSDRFSAERPKGSFSTLEIQRTEQGDSAMYLCASSLGSVDSNQPQHFGDGTRLSIL.

The chain combines TRBV5-1 with TRBJ2-1, with 8 bases that match TRBD1. The CDR3 contains 13 residues. Germline CDR1 is SGHRS and CDR2 is YFSETQ. V lost 4 bases and J lost 9; bases outside the gene matches: 6. CDR3 nucleotide sequence: TGCGCCAGCAGCCCATGGACAGGGAGTGAGCAGTTCTTC. It is translated as CASSPWTGSEQFF.

The rearrangement uses TRBV27 and TRBJ2-7; 7 nucleotides agree with TRBD2. CDR3 length equals 15 residues. CDR1 is MNHEY and CDR2 is SMNVEV in the germline V gene (reference sequence). The V gene end was trimmed by 1 base and the J gene end by 2 bases; junction bases not matched to a gene: 5. The DNA of the CDR3 is TGTGCCAGCAGTTTATGGAGCGGGGCTACCTACGAGCAGTACTTC. Its translation: CASSLWSGATYEQYF.

In its sample, this clonotype was seen once. The chain links TRBV19 to TRBJ2-2; 8 positions agree with TRBD1. CDR1 is LNHDA, CDR2 SQIVND, per germline (reference sequence). The length of the CDR3 is 14 residues. With 10 bases clipped from V and 4 bases from J, the junction kept 8 bases outside the gene matches. The CDR3 DNA follows: TGTGCCACCGTGCAGGGGGCGTCCACCGGGGAGCTGTTTTTT. It is translated as CATVQGASTGELFF.

The chain couples TRBV28 to TRBJ2-7; a weak D match, TRBD1 (6 bases). Germline CDR1 is MDHEN and CDR2 is SYDVKM. The germline V and J ends were trimmed by 4 bases and 2 bases, with 12 bases remaining between them. This CDR3 spans 14 amino acids. The CDR3 nucleotides read TGTGCCAGCAGTTCCCGGGACACCCCCTACGAGCAGTACTTC. Its protein is CASSSRDTPYEQYF. The full variable domain, in which reference TRBV28 and TRBJ2-7 provide the parts outside the CDR3, is DVKVTQSSRYLVKRTGEKVFLECVQDMDHENMFWYRQDPGLGLRLIYFSYDVKMKEKGDIPEGYSVSREKKERFSLILESASTNQTSMYLCASSSRDTPYEQYFGPGTRLTVT.

The V gene is TRBV19, the J gene TRBJ2-5; 12 bases are shared with TRBD1. Germline lookup yields CDR1 LNHDA and CDR2 SQIVND (reference sequence). CDR3 length: 15 residues. The junction had 6 bases not matched to a gene; V was cut back by 6 bases and J by 4 bases. The CDR3 DNA is TGTGCCAGTAGCCGGAGGGACAGGGGGCGAGAGACCCAGTACTTC. This gives the protein CASSRRDRGRETQYF.

This chain links TRBV11-2 with TRBJ2-1; the match to TRBD2 covers 7 bases. J was trimmed by 7 bases and V by 4 bases; bases with no gene match: 10. This CDR3 contains 15 residues. CDR1 SGHAT and CDR2 FQNNGV come from the germline V gene. This CDR3 is CASSSLFGRENEQFF. DNA of the CDR3: TGTGCCAGCAGCTCTCTCTTCGGGCGGGAGAATGAGCAGTTCTTC.

J is TRBJ2-1 and V is TRBV7-9, with 13 positions matching TRBD2. Germline values: CDR1 SEHNR, CDR2 FQNEAQ (reference sequence). CDR3 length: 16 residues. V shed 3 bases, J shed 6 bases, and the junction held 5 bases outside the gene matches. CDR3: CASSLRLAGGLNEQFF. DNA of the CDR3: TGTGCCAGCAGCTTGAGACTAGCGGGGGGTCTCAATGAGCAGTTCTTC.

The chain combines TRBV19 with TRBJ1-5; 8 positions agree with TRBD1. V dropped 6 bases and J dropped 11; count of bases not matched to a gene: 12. This CDR3 is built from 14 residues. CDR1 and CDR2 (germline): LNHDA, SQIVND (reference sequence). The CDR3 reads CASSIQGVNVAQHF. As DNA, the CDR3 is TGTGCCAGTAGCATACAGGGGGTAAACGTGGCCCAGCATTTT.

The chain couples TRBV2 to TRBJ2-7; weak D call: TRBD2 (6 bases). Germline V gives CDR1 SNHLY, CDR2 FYNNEI. Trimming pared 4 bases from V and 1 base from J, leaving 17 bases between. CDR3 length: 16 residues. The DNA for the CDR3 is TGTGCCAGCAGTGGGGAGGAAAGGGCGCTTTCCTACGAGCAGTACTTC. Its protein product is CASSGEERALSYEQYF. Full variable domain (remainder filled in from reference TRBV2 and TRBJ2-7): EPEVTQTPSHQVTQMGQEVILRCVPISNHLYFYWYRQILGQKVEFLVSFYNNEISEKSEIFDDQFSVERPDGSNFTLKIRSTKLEDSAMYFCASSGEERALSYEQYFGPGTRLTVT.

In its sample, this clonotype was seen once. The V gene is TRBV29-1, the J gene TRBJ2-7; the match to TRBD2 covers 12 bases. Trimming at V came to 3 bases and at J to 2 bases, leaving 2 bases not matched to a gene. This CDR3 region has 14 residues. Germline V CDR1 and CDR2: SQVTM, ANQGSEA. CDR3 loop: CSVETSGGTYEQYF. Here the CDR3 DNA reads TGCAGCGTTGAGACTAGCGGGGGAACCTACGAGCAGTACTTC.

The chain has TRBV7-9 and TRBJ2-7; 14 positions agree with TRBD2. The trim removed 2 bases at V and 2 bases at J, leaving 5 bases unmatched. This CDR3 has 17 residues. CDR1 and CDR2 (germline): SEHNR, FQNEAQ (reference sequence). CDR3 coding DNA: TGTGCCAGCAGCTTAACGACTAGCGGGAGGGAAACCTACGAGCAGTACTTC. Amino acid sequence: CASSLTTSGRETYEQYF.

The chain uses TRBV24-1 and TRBJ2-1; D possibly uses TRBD1 or TRBD2 (5 bases each). CDR3 length equals 15 residues. Germline-derived CDR1 and CDR2 are KGHDR and SFDVKD. Deletions cut 3 bases from V and 4 bases from J, with 12 bases between. In DNA, the CDR3 is TGTGCCACCAGTGATGGGGGTAACCCATACAATGAGCAGTTCTTC. Amino acid sequence: CATSDGGNPYNEQFF.

A word on this clonotype: At one end, the junction sequence differs from germline, possibly due to a read error. CDR3 bases: TGCGCCAGCAGTCAAGATTCTACAGGGGGCTCCTACAATGAGCAGTTCTTC. Protein: CASSQDSTGGSYNEQFF. This sequence joins TRBV4-1 and TRBJ2-1, with TRBD1 identical over 8 bases. Germline CDR1 and CDR2: MGHRA and YSYEKL. The CDR3 totals 17 residues.

This sequence joins TRBV4-1 and TRBJ2-1; the match to TRBD2 covers 10 bases. V lost 1 base, J lost 8 bases, and 5 bases stayed unmatched. This CDR3 is 15 amino acids long. Per the germline V gene, CDR1 is MGHRA and CDR2 is YSYEKL. In DNA, the CDR3 is TGCGCCAGCAGCCAAGTACTAGCGGGAACGTATGAGCAGTTCTTC. Its translation: CASSQVLAGTYEQFF.